This T cell receptor beta chain was obtained from a study of identical twins (dated by TCRdb to about 2016). Broadly, across the study: To test whether fetal clonotypes persist, the study used deep sequencing on TCR alpha and beta repertoires from monozygotic twins, unrelated adults of various ages, and cord blood. To rule out contamination, the twin experiments were replicated at different times with different library preparation protocols. What the research found in general, with its limitations: Excess twin sharing in beta out-of-frame sequences was weaker because fewer shared sequences lowered the signal-to-noise ratio. Out-of-frame TCR alpha sharing in monozygotic twins was systematically underestimated by recombination models, whereas sharing between unrelated individuals was in agreement with the recombination models. Compared with coincidental sharing between unrelated individuals, an excess of low generation-probability sequences was observed among out-of-frame TCR alpha sequences shared between twins. Invariant T cells such as MAIT and iNKT could partly confound zero-insertion analyses, although diverse VJ usage argued against such confounding for most clonotypes. Because the same donors could not be followed over many years, the conclusions depended on cross-sectional statistical analysis. Fewer insertions were carried by abundant cord blood beta clonotypes, a similar but weaker trend appeared in young adult naive repertoires, and no such trend appeared in memory repertoires.

Libraries were constructed by 5' RACE. Sequenced using an Illumina HiSeq 2000. A universal primer binding site was added through template switching, and the final cDNA carried a unique molecular identifier so that TCR cDNA molecules could be counted accurately. Specific primers in the conserved constant-segment region were used to synthesize first-strand cDNA for the TCR alpha and beta chains. To control for contamination, every cDNA library carried two barcodes: a SMART-Mk sample barcode plus Illumina barcodes. TruSeq adapter sequences and Illumina sample barcodes were added in two successive PCR steps. The TCR alpha and beta cDNA libraries were sequenced on the Illumina HiSeq platform using custom primers. Per the authors' processing: MiGEC processed the raw reads to extract unique molecular identifiers, while MiXCR was used to determine the CDR3 positions. Recombination models were inferred per individual with the repgenHMM and IGoR tools using an EM algorithm. The tcR package in R was used for shared clonotype analysis, with sharing normalized by the product of cloneset sizes. To study raw recombination without the effects of thymic and clonal selection, out-of-frame nonproductive sequences were analyzed. The public reads were run again by TCRdb, first through fastp at Q25 and then through MiXCR, and only productive beta chains were kept. Each CDR3 protein appears once, grouped with its most common genes and DNA. It is TCRdb's table, rather than the study itself, that gives the V and J calls and clone size. Across this sample there are 690,000 or so distinct CDR3 sequences, with less than 10% seen only once. Approximately 0.94% of the sample rests with the top ten.

Deletion took 3 bases off V and 5 bases off J, with a span of 14 bases between the germline ends. The CDR3 spans 15 residues, from the cysteine through the phenylalanine. Left in the record is the CDR3 DNA by itself, 45 bases read in frame from the first base. All donors were healthy Caucasians. The twin cohort consisted of three pairs of female monozygotic twins, all aged roughly 18 to 30 years. Peripheral blood mononuclear cells were used as the source from which RNA for TCR libraries was isolated. At least ten counts were recorded for this clonotype. It lacks a known antigen. Nothing much larger sits one base from this clone, and base qualities are not available. These data also featured in a second study, about yellow fever vaccine responses in identical twins. The second publication reports: According to the authors, in identical twins the way T cells responded to vaccination appeared partly convergent and partly personalized. Focusing on identical twins, the study followed the T cell clones that responded to the vaccine, and did so with precision.

Sequencing was performed on PBMCs. This receptor was identified in a woman aged 18-35 years in good health. The chain employs TRBV12-3 or TRBV12-4 and TRBJ2-1, with TRBD1 tentatively as D gene (5 bases match). CDR3 reads: CASSFRRTRNNEQFF. The DNA is as follows: TGTGCCAGCAGTTTTCGTCGGACAAGGAACAATGAGCAGTTCTTC.